The 12 T cell receptor beta chains presented below share a single source sample, sequenced in a study of response to subunit inactivated influenza vaccine. TCRdb ran MiXCR on the RT-PCR reads and lists one entry per CDR3 protein. The sample comprises about 700,000 distinct CDR3 sequences, 11% to 15% of which are singletons, and roughly 7.2% rests with the top ten. The sample consisted of PBMCs from blood, taken about 14 days before vaccination. The source is a man aged 50-59 years who received an inactivated influenza vaccine.

The sample holds a few counts of this clonotype. The V gene is TRBV20-1, the J gene TRBJ2-7; 9 bases align to TRBD2. The CDR3 loop spans 15 amino acids. Germline V gives CDR1 DFQATT, CDR2 SNEGSKA (reference sequence). J was trimmed by 7 bases and V by 6 bases; bases with no gene match: 16. In DNA form, the CDR3 reads TGCAGTGCCAGCCAGCTGCGGGAGGGCCTGGGAGAGCAGTACTTC. Its translation is CSASQLREGLGEQYF.

Note on this clonotype: One junction end disagrees with the germline gene, perhaps due to a read error. This chain joins TRBV4-3 and TRBJ2-1; TRBD2 agrees at 7 bases. The germline gives CDR1 LGHNA, CDR2 YSLEER. This CDR3 is 17 amino acids long. The CDR3 loop reads CASSQEPSGTSYNEQCF. CDR3 DNA sequence: TGCGCCAGCAGCCAAGAGCCTAGCGGTACCTCCTACAATGAGCAGTGCTTC.

This clonotype was counted many times. The J gene is TRBJ1-4, the V gene TRBV12-3 or TRBV12-4; TRBD1 matches 9 bases. Trimming took 5 bases from V and 7 from J; bases not matched to a gene: 8. The CDR3 extends over 15 amino acids. The CDR3 loop is CASSGGQGGSEKLFF. DNA for the CDR3: TGTGCCAGCAGTGGGGGACAGGGAGGATCTGAAAAACTGTTTTTT.

This clonotype was detected a few times. The rearrangement links TRBV15 to TRBJ1-4, with D maybe TRBD1 (5 bases). The CDR3 has 13 residues. The V gene's germline CDR1 is LNHNV and CDR2 YYDKDF (reference sequence). V dropped 5 bases and J dropped 8 bases, with 12 bases sitting between them. CDR3: CATSRGSWEKLFF. The CDR3 DNA follows: TGTGCCACCAGCCGGGGGTCTTGGGAAAAACTGTTTTTT.

The chain combines TRBV4-2 with TRBJ2-3; D possibly corresponds to TRBD2 (5 bases). Per the germline V gene, CDR1 is LGHNA and CDR2 is YNFKEQ. CDR3 length: 15 residues. Trimming took off 3 bases at V and 0 bases at J, with 10 bases between the two ends. The DNA for the CDR3 is TGTGCCAGCAGCCAGGACTGGCACAGCACAGATACGCAGTATTTT. Amino acids: CASSQDWHSTDTQYF.

This clonotype was recorded a few times. The chain carries TRBV5-4 and TRBJ2-5; 9 bases agree with TRBD1. Germline V gives CDR1 SGHNT, CDR2 YYREEE (reference sequence). The CDR3 loop spans 13 amino acids. Unmatched junction bases numbered 3, after V lost 7 bases and J lost 2 bases. The CDR3 is CASGGTGQETQYF. The CDR3 nucleotides read TGTGCCAGCGGCGGGACAGGGCAAGAGACCCAGTACTTC.

A few counts support this clonotype. This chain joins TRBV7-8 and TRBJ2-5; D is uncertain. Germline-derived CDR1 and CDR2 are SGHVS and FQNEAQ. This CDR3 contains 14 residues. The germline V and J ends were trimmed by 0 bases and 3 bases, with 8 bases remaining between them. CDR3 residues: CASSLARRKETQYF. CDR3 DNA sequence: TGTGCCAGCAGCTTAGCGAGAAGAAAAGAGACCCAGTACTTC.

The chain employs TRBV7-9 and TRBJ2-1, with D unclear. The germline V gene has CDR1 SEHNR and CDR2 FQNEAQ (reference sequence). Trimming left V 5 bases short and J 5 bases short, with 7 bases between. CDR3 size: 12 residues. The CDR3 DNA follows: TGTGCCAGCAGCCCCTGGGACAATGAGCAGTTCTTC. It yields the protein CASSPWDNEQFF.

This chain links TRBV20-1 with TRBJ2-2, with D possibly matching TRBD1 (5 bases). Between the trimmed V and J ends, which lost 0 bases and 1 base, there was a span of 12 bases. This CDR3 is built from 16 residues. Germline CDR1 DFQATT, CDR2 SNEGSKA (reference sequence). This chain's CDR3 is CSARDLTGKNTGELFF. The CDR3, as DNA: TGCAGTGCTAGAGATCTAACAGGAAAGAACACCGGGGAGCTGTTTTTT.

V is TRBV25-1 and J is TRBJ2-2; 7 bases align to TRBD1. This CDR3 is built from 16 residues. Germline V gene data show CDR1 as MGHDK and CDR2 as SYGVNS. The ends lost 3 bases at V and 3 bases at J; junction bases unmatched: 7. The CDR3 spells CASSDAGGMDTGELFF. Here the CDR3 DNA reads TGTGCCAGCAGTGACGCAGGGGGAATGGACACCGGGGAGCTGTTTTTT.

Only a few counts were recorded for this clonotype. The V and J genes are TRBV3-1 and TRBJ2-3; a weak D match, TRBD2 (7 bases). Trimming cost V 4 bases and J 2 bases, with 16 bases left between them. CDR3 length equals 16 residues. Per the germline V gene, CDR1 is LGHDT and CDR2 is YNNKEL (reference sequence). This chain's CDR3 is CASSPWTGGHTDTQYF. The DNA for the CDR3 is TGTGCCAGCAGCCCCTGGACCGGGGGGCACACAGATACGCAGTATTTT.

This clonotype was counted ten times or more. The chain combines TRBV7-2 with TRBJ2-3; unclear D gene. Germline lookup yields CDR1 SGHTA and CDR2 FQGNSA. The CDR3 length is 12 residues. V lost 6 bases to trimming and J lost 5 bases, with 9 bases between them. CDR3 sequence (DNA): TGTGCCAGCAGTTTATATGGAGATACGCAGTATTTT. Protein product: CASSLYGDTQYF.